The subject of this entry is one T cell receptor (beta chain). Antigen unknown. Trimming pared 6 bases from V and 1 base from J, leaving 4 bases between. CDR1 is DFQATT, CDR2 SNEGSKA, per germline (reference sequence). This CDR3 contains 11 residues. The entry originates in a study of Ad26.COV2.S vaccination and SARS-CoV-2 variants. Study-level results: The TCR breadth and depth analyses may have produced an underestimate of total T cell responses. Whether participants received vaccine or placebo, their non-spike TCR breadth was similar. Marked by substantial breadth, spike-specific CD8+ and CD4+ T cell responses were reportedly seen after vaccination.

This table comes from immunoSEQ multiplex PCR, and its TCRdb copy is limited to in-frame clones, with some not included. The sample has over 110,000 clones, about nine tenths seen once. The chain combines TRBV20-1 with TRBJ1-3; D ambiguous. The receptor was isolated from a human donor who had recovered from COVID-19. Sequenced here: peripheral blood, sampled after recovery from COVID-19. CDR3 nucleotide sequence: TGCAGTGCCTCTTCTGGAAACACCATATATTTT. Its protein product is CSASSGNTIYF.